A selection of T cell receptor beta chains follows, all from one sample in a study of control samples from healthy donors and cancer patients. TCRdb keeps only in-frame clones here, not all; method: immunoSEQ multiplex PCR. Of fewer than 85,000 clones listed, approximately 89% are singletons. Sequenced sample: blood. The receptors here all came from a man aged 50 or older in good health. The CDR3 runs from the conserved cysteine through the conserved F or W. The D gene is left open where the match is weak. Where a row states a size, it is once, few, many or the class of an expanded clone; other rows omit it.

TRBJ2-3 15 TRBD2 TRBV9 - TGTGCCAGCAGCACCCGGGACTACTCCACAGATACGCAGTATTTT CASSTRDYSTDTQYF
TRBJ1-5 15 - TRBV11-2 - TGTGCCAGCAGAATAGTCGAAGGTCGGAGTCAGCCCCAGCATTTT CASRIVEGRSQPQHF
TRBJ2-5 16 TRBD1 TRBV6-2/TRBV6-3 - TGTGCCAGCAGTCTTACGCGCAGGGGGCAGTTGGAGACCCAGTACTTC CASSLTRRGQLETQYF
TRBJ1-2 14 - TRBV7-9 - TGTGCCAGCAGCGGGGGACGGATCAACTATGGCTACACCTTC CASSGGRINYGYTF
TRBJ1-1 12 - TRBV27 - TGTGCCAGCAGTAGGCCGGGCACTGAAGCTTTCTTT CASSRPGTEAFF
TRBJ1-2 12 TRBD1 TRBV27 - TGTGCCACCGGGACAGGGTATCATGGCTACACCTTC CATGTGYHGYTF
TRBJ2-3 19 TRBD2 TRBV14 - TGTGCCAGCAGCCAAGATCGAAAGCGGGGGGCTCGGGTCACAGATACGCAGTATTTT CASSQDRKRGARVTDTQYF
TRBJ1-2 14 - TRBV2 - TGTGCCAGCATCGGCGCAGGGCGGAACTATGGCTACACCTTC CASIGAGRNYGYTF
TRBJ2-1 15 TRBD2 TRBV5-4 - TGTGCCAGCAGCTTTTCTAGCGGTACCTACAATGAGCAGTTCTTC CASSFSSGTYNEQFF
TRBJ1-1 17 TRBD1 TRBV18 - TGTGCCAGCTCACCTCGGGGACAGGGCACACGGGGCACTGAAGCTTTCTTT CASSPRGQGTRGTEAFF
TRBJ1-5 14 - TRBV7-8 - TGTGCCAGCAGCTTTCGGGACCCCAATCAGCCCCAGCATTTT CASSFRDPNQPQHF
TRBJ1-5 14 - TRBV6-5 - TGTGCCAGCATCGACAGACAAAGCAATCAGCCCCAGCATTTT CASIDRQSNQPQHF
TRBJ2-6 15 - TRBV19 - TGTGCCAGTAGTATCGGAGGGGCCGGGGCCAACGTCCTGACTTTC CASSIGGAGANVLTF
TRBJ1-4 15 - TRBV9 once TGTGCCAGCAGCGCCTCTCAGGCCCTTAATGAAAAACTGTTTTTT CASSASQALNEKLFF
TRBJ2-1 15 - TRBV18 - TGTGCCAGCTCACCAGGGAGTCAGCCCGGCAATGAGCAGTTCTTC CASSPGSQPGNEQFF
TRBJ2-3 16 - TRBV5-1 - TGCGCCAGCAGTGGAGACACAGGGACGTCGACAGATACGCAGTATTTT CASSGDTGTSTDTQYF
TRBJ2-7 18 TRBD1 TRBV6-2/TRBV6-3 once TGTGCCAGCAGTTACTCGGTGATTCGGGACAGCTATAACTACGAGCAGTACTTC CASSYSVIRDSYNYEQYF
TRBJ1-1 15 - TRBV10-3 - TGTGCCATCAGTGGGCAGGGCCTGTTGAACACTGAAGCTTTCTTT CAISGQGLLNTEAFF
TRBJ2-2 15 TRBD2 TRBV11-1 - TGTGCCAGCAGCTATCTAGCGGATAACACCGGGGAGCTGTTTTTT CASSYLADNTGELFF
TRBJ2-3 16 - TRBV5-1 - TGCGCCAGCAGCGCGGGCGGGGCCCCAAGAACAGATACGCAGTATTTT CASSAGGAPRTDTQYF
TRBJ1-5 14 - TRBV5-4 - TGTGCCAGCAGCTTATATGGGAGCAATCAGCCCCAGCATTTT CASSLYGSNQPQHF
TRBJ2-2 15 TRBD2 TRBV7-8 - TGTGCCAGCAGCCCCGCGGGGGGCTGGGCCGGGGAGCTGTTTTTT CASSPAGGWAGELFF
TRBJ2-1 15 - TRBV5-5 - TGTGCCAGCAGCTTGCTCGGGGGCCGATACAATGAGCAGTTCTTC CASSLLGGRYNEQFF
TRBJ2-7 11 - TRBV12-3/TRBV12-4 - TGTGCCAGCAGCAGCGCCTACGAGCAGTACTTC CASSSAYEQYF
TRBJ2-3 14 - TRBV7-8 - TGTGCCAGCAGCCGTTGGGGCCCCACAGATACGCAGTATTTT CASSRWGPTDTQYF
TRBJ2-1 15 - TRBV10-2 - TGCGCCAGCAGTGAGTCCAGGGGTGCCTACAATGAGCAGTTCTTC CASSESRGAYNEQFF
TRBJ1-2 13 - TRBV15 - TGTGCCACCAGCAGAGAGGCGGGGAAAGGCTACACCTTC CATSREAGKGYTF
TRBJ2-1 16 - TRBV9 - TGTGCCAGCAGCCCAACGTTGGAGGGGTATTACAATGAGCAGTTCTTC CASSPTLEGYYNEQFF
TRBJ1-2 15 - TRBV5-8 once TGTGCCAGCAGCTCGGAGGGGGTGGGCAACTATGGCTACACCTTC CASSSEGVGNYGYTF
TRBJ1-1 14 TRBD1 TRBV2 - TGTGCCAGCAGGGGGGACAGGGTCGACACTGAAGCTTTCTTT CASRGDRVDTEAFF
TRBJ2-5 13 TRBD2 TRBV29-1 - TGCAGGACTAGCGGGGCCCACCAAGAGACCCAGTACTTC CRTSGAHQETQYF
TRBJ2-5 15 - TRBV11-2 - TGTGCCAGCAGCTTAGTGCTCCCACGGGGGGAGACCCAGTACTTC CASSLVLPRGETQYF
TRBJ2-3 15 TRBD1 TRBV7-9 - TGTGCCAGCAGGGGGACAGGGAGGGTCACAGATACGCAGTATTTT CASRGTGRVTDTQYF
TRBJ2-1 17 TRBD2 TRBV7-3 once TGTGCCAGCAGCCCCCGGGAGGGGGGCAGCTCCTACAATGAGCAGTTCTTC CASSPREGGSSYNEQFF
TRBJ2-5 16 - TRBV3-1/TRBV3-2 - TGTGCCAGCAGCCAAGAAGGGCGGGTTAACCAAGAGACCCAGTACTTC CASSQEGRVNQETQYF
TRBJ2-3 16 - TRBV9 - TGTGCCAGCAGCGAGACCGGCAGGTCTGCAGGTAATACGCAGTATTTT CASSETGRSAGNTQYF
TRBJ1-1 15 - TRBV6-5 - TGTGCCAGCAGCCGCGTCTTTACCGGGAACACTGAAGCTTTCTTT CASSRVFTGNTEAFF
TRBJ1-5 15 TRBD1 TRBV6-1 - TGTGCCAGCAGTGAAGCCGGACAGGGCGCTCAGCCCCAGCATTTT CASSEAGQGAQPQHF
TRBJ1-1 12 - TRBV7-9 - TGTGCCAGCAGCCGCCTAAGGACTGAAGCTTTCTTT CASSRLRTEAFF
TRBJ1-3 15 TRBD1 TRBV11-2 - TGTGCCAGCAGCCACAGGGGCCCCACTGGAAACACCATATATTTT CASSHRGPTGNTIYF
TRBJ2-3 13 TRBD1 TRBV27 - TGTGCCAGCCGGGACAGGCCCACAGATACGCAGTATTTT CASRDRPTDTQYF
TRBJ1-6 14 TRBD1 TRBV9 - TGTGCCAGCAGATCCGGGACAGGTGATTCACCCCTCCACTTT CASRSGTGDSPLHF